This is a list of T cell receptor beta chains from one sample in a study of T cell repertoires in cytomegalovirus infection. TCRdb re-derived calls from the reads in MiXCR, one entry per CDR3 protein. The sample consists of roughly 51,000 distinct CDR3 sequences, over 15% of them appearing once. These receptors' antigens are unknown. This sample comprised CD8+ T cells from cultured PBMCs, obtained from culture after CMV antigen stimulation. These receptors all come from a human donor in good health (CMV status not recorded). Some clones in this sample may be carry-over from other donors' samples. Both conserved end residues are part of each CDR3.

CDR3	V	J
CSARVDYSYEQYF	TRBV20-1	TRBJ2-7
CASSGLTSGRYNSEQFF	TRBV5-1	TRBJ2-1
CASSLDSVLLYDEQYF	TRBV7-9	TRBJ2-7
CASSLLTGTGNTEAFF	TRBV6-2/TRBV6-3	TRBJ1-1
CASSSPGGYNEQFF	TRBV7-9	TRBJ2-1
CDSSYGDRAGVNEQFF	TRBV6-6	TRBJ2-1
CASLGSGALLTEQFF	TRBV11-1	TRBJ2-1
CASSFSSYEQYF	TRBV7-2	TRBJ2-7
CASSPLTTQETQYF	TRBV12-3/TRBV12-4	TRBJ2-5
CASSPRKDRSYNEQFF	TRBV11-2	TRBJ2-1
CASSPRGNSNQPQHF	TRBV7-2	TRBJ1-5
CASSPAMYEQYF	TRBV7-6	TRBJ2-7
CASSRGWLNTGELFF	TRBV19	TRBJ2-2
CASSPDRGRSGANVLTF	TRBV27	TRBJ2-6
CSAWNRDGDTEAFF	TRBV20-1	TRBJ1-1
CATNGVNQETQYF	TRBV6-4	TRBJ2-5
CASSSTGQKNQPQHF	TRBV11-3	TRBJ1-5
CASSFTSTGRSTNEKLFF	TRBV7-2	TRBJ1-4
CASRDTSMNTEAFF	TRBV19	TRBJ1-1
CASSQNSEQYF	TRBV27	TRBJ2-7
CASSEEFLSGPSNTGELFF	TRBV6-1	TRBJ2-2
CASSPFSRASNTGELFF	TRBV12-3/TRBV12-4	TRBJ2-2
CASSYKGQGTIQETQYF	TRBV6-5	TRBJ2-5
CATSRDWAEIPYGYTF	TRBV15	TRBJ1-2
CASSPGTAPYEQYF	TRBV7-9	TRBJ2-7
CASRSDNEQFF	TRBV7-9	TRBJ2-1
CASSLGESYEQYF	TRBV7-2	TRBJ2-7
CASGKQDYNEQFF	TRBV6-2/TRBV6-3	TRBJ2-1
CASSAPEGPGTDTQYF	TRBV11-2	TRBJ2-3
CAISESETQYF	TRBV10-3	TRBJ2-5
CASSPREGRRETQYF	TRBV6-2/TRBV6-3	TRBJ2-5
CASSKDSYEQYF	TRBV7-2	TRBJ2-7
CASSPLVLAELSTDTQYF	TRBV28	TRBJ2-3
CASSQDPENTEAFF	TRBV4-3	TRBJ1-1
CASSLAPSGNNVDNEQFF	TRBV7-2	TRBJ2-1
CASRRTGQGNMDEQYF	TRBV12-3/TRBV12-4	TRBJ2-7
CASSIGYEQYF	TRBV19	TRBJ2-7
CASSQNPSGADNEQFF	TRBV7-8	TRBJ2-1
CASSLGGGAGELFF	TRBV7-8	TRBJ2-2
CSVEDGGAYNEQFF	TRBV29-1	TRBJ2-1
CATSREGATNEKLFF	TRBV15	TRBJ1-4
CASTTHDTDTQYF	TRBV9	TRBJ2-3
CASGAGTGNNQPQHF	TRBV12-5	TRBJ1-5
CASSIRFGGDSPLHF	TRBV19	TRBJ1-6
CASSEGDEQFF	TRBV6-1	TRBJ2-1